The T cell receptor beta chain described here comes from a study of blood T cell repertoires in COVID-19. For the study at large: There were acute and convalescent COVID-19 samples, and they came from the United States, Italy and Spain.

Source study methods: Scientists estimated how many nucleated cells there were by amplifying reference gene primers. Sequencing was performed with immunoSEQ multiplex PCR; in TCRdb, only in-frame clones are kept and a portion is missing. V, J and clone size reflect that table, while D and trimming were determined from the DNA. The sample yields some 72,000 clones, approximately 86% seen once. V lost 3 bases, J lost 3 bases, and 9 bases lay in between. Germline assignment: CDR1 MNHEY and CDR2 SMNVEV (reference sequence). The CDR3 totals 15 residues. The specimen was peripheral blood. This clonotype originated in a man aged 50-60 years with active or convalescent COVID-19. The V and J genes are TRBV27 and TRBJ1-6; a possible D gene is TRBD1 (5 bases). CDR3 sequence reads: CASSFAQDYNSPLHF. CDR3 DNA sequence: TGTGCCAGCAGTTTTGCACAGGACTATAATTCACCCCTCCACTTT.